This T cell receptor beta chain is drawn from a study of blood T cell repertoires in COVID-19. For the study at large: The origin of the acute and convalescent COVID-19 samples was the United States, Italy and Spain.

In the original processing: Estimation of nucleated cell counts relied on the amplification of reference gene primers. Some clones are missing from TCRdb's copy, which holds only in-frame ones; the method was immunoSEQ multiplex PCR. The DNA gave D and trimming, while V, J and clone size come from that table. The table shows 99,000 or so clones, with roughly 88% occurring only once. This CDR3 has 17 residues. V was clipped by 1 base and J by 5 bases; unmatched bases: 8. The germline V gene has CDR1 SGHAT and CDR2 FQNNGV. Those enrolled in Seattle joined during active infection and were followed longitudinally afterward.

The sample comprised peripheral blood. The source is a man aged 50-59 years with COVID-19, enrolled during active disease. The rearrangement uses TRBV11-2 and TRBJ2-1, with TRBD2 identical over 10 bases. This chain's CDR3 is CASSLGSLAGLDNEQFF. The CDR3 DNA follows: TGTGCCAGCAGCTTAGGGTCACTAGCGGGACTTGACAATGAGCAGTTCTTC. Drawing the rest from reference TRBV11-2 and TRBJ2-1, the complete variable domain is EAGVAQSPRYKIIEKRQSVAFWCNPISGHATLYWYQQILGQGPKLLIQFQNNGVVDDSQLPKDRFSAERLKGVDSTLKIQPAKLEDSAVYLCASSLGSLAGLDNEQFFGPGTRLTVL.